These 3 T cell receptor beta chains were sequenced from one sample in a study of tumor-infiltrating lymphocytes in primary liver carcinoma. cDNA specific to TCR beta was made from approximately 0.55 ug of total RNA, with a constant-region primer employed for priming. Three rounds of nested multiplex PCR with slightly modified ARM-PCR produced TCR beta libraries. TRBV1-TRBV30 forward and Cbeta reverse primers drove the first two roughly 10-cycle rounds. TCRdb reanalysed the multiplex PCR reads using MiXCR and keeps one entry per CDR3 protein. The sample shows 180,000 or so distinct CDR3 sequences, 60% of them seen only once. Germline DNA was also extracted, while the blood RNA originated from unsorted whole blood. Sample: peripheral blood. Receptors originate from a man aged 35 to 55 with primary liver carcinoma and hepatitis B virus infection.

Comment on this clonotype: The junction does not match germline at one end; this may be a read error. The CDR3 protein is CSSTGTGSDTEVFF. DNA for the CDR3: TGCAGCTCAACTGGGACAGGGTCTGACACTGAAGTTTTCTTT. The chain links TRBV29-1 to TRBJ1-1, with 9 bases aligning to TRBD1. Germline values: CDR1 SQVTM, CDR2 ANQGSEA. The CDR3 length is 14 residues.

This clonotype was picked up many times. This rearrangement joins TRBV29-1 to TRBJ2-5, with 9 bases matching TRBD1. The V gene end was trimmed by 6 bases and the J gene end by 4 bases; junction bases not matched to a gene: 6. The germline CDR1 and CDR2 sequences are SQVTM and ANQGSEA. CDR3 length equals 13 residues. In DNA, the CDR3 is TGCAGCGTCTCAGGACAGGGGCCAGAGACCCAGTACTTC. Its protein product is CSVSGQGPETQYF.

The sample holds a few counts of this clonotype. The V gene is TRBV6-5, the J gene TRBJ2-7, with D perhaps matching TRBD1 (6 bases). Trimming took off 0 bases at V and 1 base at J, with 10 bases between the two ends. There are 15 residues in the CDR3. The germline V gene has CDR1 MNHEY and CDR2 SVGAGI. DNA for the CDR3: TGTGCCAGCAGTTACTCGGCAGGGGCGTCCTACGAGCAGTACTTC. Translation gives CASSYSAGASYEQYF.